The entry below gives a single T cell receptor (beta chain) sequence along with its context. These data belong to a study of T cell repertoires in cytomegalovirus infection. In TCRdb, the reads were re-called with MiXCR into one record per CDR3 protein. Of around 290,000 distinct CDR3 sequences in the sample, roughly a quarter are singletons; the top ten hold 11% to 15%. Germline V gene sequence: CDR1 SGHRS, CDR2 YFSETQ. This CDR3 region has 15 residues. Trimming stripped 4 bases from V and 8 bases from J, with 16 bases between. This sequence joins TRBV5-1 and TRBJ1-6, with D possibly matching TRBD1 (6 bases). The sequence came from a human donor in good health (CMV status not recorded). Some clones in this sample may be carry-over from other donors' samples. Sequenced: PBMCs. The CDR3 here is CASSPGGTSHSPLHF. CDR3 bases: TGCGCCAGCAGCCCGGGCGGGACATCACATTCACCCCTCCACTTT.